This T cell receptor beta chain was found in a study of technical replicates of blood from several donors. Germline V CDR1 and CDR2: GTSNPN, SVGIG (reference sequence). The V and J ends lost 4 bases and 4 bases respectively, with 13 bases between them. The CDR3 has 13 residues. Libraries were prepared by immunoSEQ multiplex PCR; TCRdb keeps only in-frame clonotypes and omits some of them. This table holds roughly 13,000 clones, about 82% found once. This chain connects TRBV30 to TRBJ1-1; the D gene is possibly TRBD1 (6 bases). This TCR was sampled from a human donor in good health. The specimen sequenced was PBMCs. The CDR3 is CAWTGLGGTEAFF. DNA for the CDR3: TGTGCCTGGACTGGGTTAGGGGGCACTGAAGCTTTCTTT.